These 17 T cell receptor beta chains were sequenced from one sample in a study of blood T cell repertoires in COVID-19 (dated by TCRdb to about 2020). Libraries were built with the immunoSEQ multiplex PCR assay. What TCRdb holds here is the immuneACCESS table cut down to in-frame rearrangements. Part of the clones is not present; checked against another copy, under half of the missing clones reflect an unresolved V gene, and the others are unexplained. Counted in this sample were approximately 280,000 clones; about 81% of them appeared once. The ten biggest clones cover more than 1.1% of the sample. The sequencing input was peripheral blood. Receptor source: a human donor with COVID-19, enrolled during active disease. The donor label of this sample is uncertain.

The rearrangement joins TRBV19 to TRBJ2-5, with D possibly matching TRBD2 (6 bases). Germline V gives CDR1 LNHDA, CDR2 SQIVND (reference sequence). Trimming took off 6 bases at V and 1 base at J, with 9 bases between the two ends. The CDR3 is 13 residues long. The CDR3 nucleotides read TGTGCCAGTAGCCTAGCGACCCAAGAGACCCAGTACTTC. This gives the protein CASSLATQETQYF.

CDR3 in amino acids: CASSQVDQGREGQYF. CDR3 nucleotide sequence: TGTGCCAGCAGCCAAGTCGACCAGGGTCGAGAAGGGCAGTACTTC. This chain uses TRBV3-1 (or the pseudogene TRBV3-2) with TRBJ2-7; D may be TRBD1 (5 bases). V lost 1 base, J lost 9 bases, and 19 bases lay in between. Germline assignment: CDR1 LGHDT and CDR2 YNNKEL (reference sequence). This CDR3 comprises 15 residues.

This clone was observed a handful of times. This chain uses TRBV7-9 with TRBJ2-2, with 10 positions matching TRBD2. Germline CDR1 SEHNR, CDR2 FQNEAQ (reference sequence). The CDR3 is 19 amino acids. Losses at the gene ends were 5 bases for V and 8 bases for J; bases not matched to a gene: 20. Here the CDR3 reads CASSQLFYRGLATLGELFF. In DNA form, the CDR3 reads TGTGCCAGCAGCCAACTTTTCTATAGGGGACTAGCGACGCTTGGGGAGCTGTTTTTT.

The chain has TRBV19 and TRBJ1-5, with D unclear. Germline V gene data show CDR1 as LNHDA and CDR2 as SQIVND (reference sequence). CDR3 length: 13 amino acids. Trimming pared 2 bases from V and 3 bases from J, leaving 5 bases between. CDR3 protein: CASSIQDNQPQHF. The CDR3, as DNA: TGTGCCAGTAGTATACAGGACAATCAGCCCCAGCATTTT. Variable domain in full (rest from reference TRBV19 and TRBJ1-5): DGGITQSPKYLFRKEGQNVTLSCEQNLNHDAMYWYRQDPGQGLRLIYYSQIVNDFQKGDIAEGYSVSREKKESFPLTVTSAQKNPTAFYLCASSIQDNQPQHFGDGTRLSIL.

The chain has TRBV30 and TRBJ2-3, with TRBD2 matching over 8 bases. CDR1 GTSNPN and CDR2 SVGIG come from the germline V gene (reference sequence). The CDR3 spans 13 residues. V lost 0 bases, J lost 8 bases, and 4 bases stayed unmatched. The CDR3 loop is CAWSVYREGTQYF. The CDR3, as DNA: TGTGCCTGGAGTGTATACCGGGAGGGTACGCAGTATTTT. The complete variable domain, with remaining parts taken from reference TRBV30 and TRBJ2-3, reads SQTIHQWPATLVQPVGSPLSLECTVEGTSNPNLYWYRQAAGRGLQLLFYSVGIGQISSEVPQNLSASRPQDRQFILSSKKLLLSDSGFYLCAWSVYREGTQYFGPGTRLTVL.

This clone showed up just a few times. The chain recombines TRBV24-1 with TRBJ1-2; D is unclear. CDR1 is KGHDR, CDR2 SFDVKD, per germline. V gave up 5 bases and J gave up 8 bases, with 17 bases separating them. This CDR3 is built from 14 residues. The CDR3, as DNA: TGTGCCACCAGTGCGGACCGGGAGCCCTACGGCTACACCTTC. Translated, it gives CATSADREPYGYTF.

This chain uses TRBV9 with TRBJ1-4; 7 nucleotides match TRBD1. The germline V gene encodes CDR1 SGDLS and CDR2 YYNGEE. The CDR3 is 15 amino acids. Trimming cost V 0 bases and J 5 bases; bases outside gene matches: 4. CDR3 protein: CASSVGTGGNEKLFF. CDR3 DNA sequence: TGTGCCAGCAGCGTAGGGACAGGAGGCAATGAAAAACTGTTTTTT.

The V and J genes are TRBV2 and TRBJ2-1, with D unresolved. Germline CDR1 and CDR2: SNHLY and FYNNEI. The CDR3 sequence is 11 residues long. The V gene lost 8 bases and the J gene lost 4 bases, with 6 bases spanning the gap. The DNA for the CDR3 is TGTGCCAGCGTCCAGTACAATGAGCAGTTCTTC. Translated: CASVQYNEQFF.

This CDR3 reads CASSMEDGSNQPQHF. The CDR3 region has the DNA TGTGCCAGTAGTATGGAGGACGGTAGCAATCAGCCCCAGCATTTT. This rearrangement joins TRBV19 to TRBJ1-5; D is unclear. The CDR3 is 15 amino acids. Germline-derived CDR1 and CDR2 are LNHDA and SQIVND (reference sequence). V gave up 3 bases and J gave up 0 bases, with 9 bases separating them.

The chain employs TRBV10-1 and TRBJ2-5; 13 nucleotides align to TRBD2. Germline V gene data show CDR1 as WNHNN and CDR2 as SYGVQD (reference sequence). V lost 6 bases and J lost 0; bases outside the gene matches: 4. CDR3 length equals 16 residues. The CDR3 loop reads CASSLGLAGDQETQYF. In DNA, the CDR3 is TGCGCCAGCAGCCTCGGACTAGCGGGGGACCAAGAGACCCAGTACTTC.

The genes are TRBV30 and TRBJ1-6, with 11 bases fitting TRBD1. Germline V lookup: CDR1 GTSNPN, CDR2 SVGIG (reference sequence). The CDR3 totals 15 residues. Losses at the gene ends were 0 bases for V and 9 bases for J; bases not matched to a gene: 4. CDR3 sequence: CAWSVRTGGASPLHF. In DNA form, the CDR3 reads TGTGCCTGGAGTGTACGGACAGGGGGCGCTTCACCCCTCCACTTT.

The J gene is TRBJ2-3, the V gene TRBV7-2, with 11 positions matching TRBD2. Germline V gives CDR1 SGHTA, CDR2 FQGNSA. The J segment lost 5 bases and the V segment lost 5 bases, leaving 9 bases of the junction unmatched. This CDR3 is 16 amino acids long. CDR3 in amino acids: CASSPLAGEVIDTQYF. CDR3 coding DNA: TGTGCCAGCAGCCCACTAGCGGGAGAGGTCATAGATACGCAGTATTTT.

This chain uses TRBV24-1 with TRBJ1-1; D is possibly TRBD1 (5 bases). The germline V and J ends were trimmed by 4 bases and 5 bases, with 13 bases remaining between them. Germline CDR1 KGHDR, CDR2 SFDVKD. The CDR3 has 14 amino acids. The CDR3 nucleotides are TGTGCCACCAGTGACACAACAGGTAAAACTGAAGCTTTCTTT. It is translated as CATSDTTGKTEAFF.

This clone was picked up one time. The gene calls are TRBV5-1 and TRBJ2-4; possible D gene TRBD1, 5 bases. V was clipped by 3 bases and J by 1 base, with 17 bases between them. The CDR3 loop spans 17 amino acids. Germline V gene lookup returns CDR1 SGHRS and CDR2 YFSETQ. The CDR3 loop reads CASSSAGRGSAKNIQYF. The CDR3 DNA is TGCGCCAGCAGCTCGGCAGGAAGGGGTTCCGCCAAAAACATTCAGTACTTC.

The rearrangement uses TRBV28 and TRBJ1-1; D may be TRBD1 (6 bases). Germline V gene data show CDR1 as MDHEN and CDR2 as SYDVKM. V gave up 5 bases and J gave up 5 bases, with 15 bases separating them. The CDR3 length is 14 residues. In nucleotides, the CDR3 is TGTGCCAGCAGTCGGACCAGGGGAGATACTGAAGCTTTCTTT. Translating gives CASSRTRGDTEAFF.

The CDR3 sequence is CASRPTELSGNTIYF. CDR3 coding DNA: TGTGCCAGCAGACCCACTGAGCTCTCTGGAAACACCATATATTTT. The chain is built from TRBV7-9 and TRBJ1-3; no clear D gene. CDR3 length: 15 amino acids. Germline V gene lookup returns CDR1 SEHNR and CDR2 FQNEAQ (reference sequence). Trimming took off 6 bases at V and 0 bases at J, with 12 bases between the two ends. Looking up the rest from reference TRBV7-9 and TRBJ1-3 gives the full variable domain: DTGVSQNPRHKITKRGQNVTFRCDPISEHNRLYWYRQTLGQGPEFLTYFQNEAQLEKSRLLSDRFSAERPKGSFSTLEIQRTEQGDSAMYLCASRPTELSGNTIYFGEGSWLTVV.

The V call is TRBV19, the J call TRBJ2-4; TRBD2 might be the D (5 bases). Trimming stripped 3 bases from V and 9 bases from J, with 21 bases between. The germline CDR1 and CDR2 sequences are LNHDA and SQIVND (reference sequence). This CDR3 is built from 16 residues. The CDR3 nucleotides are TGTGCCAGTAGTATGCGCGGGCCCGAGAAACCACCCATTCAGTACTTC. Translated, it gives CASSMRGPEKPPIQYF.